One sample yielded the 16 T cell receptor beta chains listed below, sequenced in a study of metastatic and nonmetastatic thyroid tumors. Via MiXCR, TCRdb re-called the PCR reads. Among about 20,000 clones listed, around 28% were seen once. Every patient was untreated before thyroid surgery. Material for sequencing was tumor tissue. The receptors stem from a male donor with papillary thyroid cancer or a benign thyroid nodule (not recorded which). Some clones in this sample may be carry-over from other donors' samples.

This clone was counted between two and nine times. This rearrangement joins TRBV28 to TRBJ2-3; the D gene is possibly TRBD1 (5 bases). Per the germline V gene, CDR1 is MDHEN and CDR2 is SYDVKM. Between the trimmed V and J ends, which lost 2 bases and 0 bases, there was a span of 9 bases. This CDR3 is built from 15 residues. CDR3 loop: CASSLRGSSTDTQYF. The CDR3 nucleotides read TGTGCCAGCAGTTTAAGGGGTAGTAGCACAGATACGCAGTATTTT.

As concerns this clone: Other nucleotide sequences in the sample specify the same CDR3. The chain uses TRBV7-6 and TRBJ1-1; a weak D match, TRBD1 (5 bases). Germline CDR1 and CDR2: SGHVS and FNYEAQ. The germline V and J ends were trimmed by 5 bases and 0 bases, with 10 bases remaining between them. CDR3 length: 14 amino acids. CDR3 residues: CASSRGRLNTEAFF. The CDR3 bases are TGTGCCAGCAGCCGGGGACGGTTGAACACTGAAGCTTTCTTT.

A single count supports this clone. The chain is built from TRBV15 and TRBJ2-5, with D unresolved. The germline V gene encodes CDR1 LNHNV and CDR2 YYDKDF (reference sequence). V shed 6 bases and J shed 1 base, with 15 bases lying between them. CDR3 length: 15 residues. CDR3 nucleotide sequence: TGTGCCACCAGGACCAGTGCCCAGTCCCAAGAGACCCAGTACTTC. Translation: CATRTSAQSQETQYF.

The chain uses TRBV6-1 and TRBJ2-1; D possibly uses TRBD1 or TRBD2 (5 bases each). CDR1 is MNHNS and CDR2 is SASEGT in the germline V gene. V was pared by 10 bases and J by 8 bases, with 12 bases between. The CDR3 totals 11 residues. CDR3 protein: CAIKGRDEQFF. The DNA for the CDR3 is TGTGCCATCAAGGGGCGGGATGAGCAGTTCTTC.

This clone was recorded at least ten times. The chain has TRBV14 and TRBJ2-1, with D possibly TRBD2 on 6 matching bases. The V end lost 1 base, the J end lost 5 bases, and 9 bases lay between the germline ends. The CDR3 contains 14 residues. From germline, CDR1 is SGHDN and CDR2 FVKESK. CDR3 region: CASSQAGRNNEQFF. The CDR3 DNA is TGTGCCAGCAGCCAAGCAGGGAGGAACAATGAGCAGTTCTTC.

Only a few counts were recorded for this clone. This chain joins TRBV3-1 and TRBJ1-2, with 9 bases aligning to TRBD1. Germline trimming cut 6 bases from V and 4 bases from J; bases unmatched to any gene: 6. From germline, CDR1 is LGHDT and CDR2 YNNKEL (reference sequence). The CDR3 runs to 14 residues. The CDR3 region is CASSGQGFIYGYTF. The CDR3 nucleotides are TGTGCCAGCAGTGGACAGGGGTTCATCTATGGCTACACCTTC.

With respect to this clone: The junction departs from germline at one end; a sequencing error may be responsible. The chain joins TRBV19 to TRBJ2-2; the D gene is possibly TRBD2 (5 bases). The length of the CDR3 is 14 residues. Germline assignment: CDR1 LNHDA and CDR2 SQIVND (reference sequence). CDR3: CASRIQSKTGDLCF. The CDR3 DNA reads TGTGCCAGTAGAATTCAGTCGAAAACCGGGGATCTGTGTTTT.

This clone is categorized as medium-sized. The V gene is TRBV3-1, the J gene TRBJ2-7; 10 bases match TRBD2. The CDR3 has 21 amino acids. Germline V gene data show CDR1 as LGHDT and CDR2 as YNNKEL (reference sequence). V gave up 0 bases and J gave up 3 bases; unmatched junction bases: 20. The CDR3 DNA is TGTGCCAGCAGCCAAGAAGTTATTTCGTTGGCTAGCGGGAGAATGGTCTACGAGCAGTACTTC. It yields the protein CASSQEVISLASGRMVYEQYF.

The gene calls are TRBV30 and TRBJ1-6, with D possibly TRBD1 on 5 matching bases. Germline lookup yields CDR1 GTSNPN and CDR2 SVGIG (reference sequence). The ends were cut back, 3 bases at V and 7 bases at J, with 13 bases in the middle. The CDR3 sequence is 14 residues long. This CDR3 is CAWSPTVINSPLHF. Here the CDR3 DNA reads TGTGCCTGGAGCCCGACAGTTATAAATTCACCCCTCCACTTT.

With respect to this clone: Since no conserved phenylalanine or tryptophan closes the CDR3, a read error is the likely cause. The DNA is omitted, as the CDR3 cannot be located on it reliably, and the CDR3 follows TCRdb's listing. The chain employs TRBV27 and TRBJ1-2. The CDR3 is made up of 13 amino acids, end residues included. Germline V CDR1 and CDR2: MNHEY, SMNVEV (reference sequence). The CDR3 sequence: CASSLSASYGYTC.

This clone was found many times. This chain connects TRBV6-1 to TRBJ1-3; TRBD1 is a possible D gene (6 bases). Germline V lookup: CDR1 MNHNS, CDR2 SASEGT. V shed 7 bases and J shed 2 bases, with 12 bases lying between them. This CDR3 has 14 amino acids. This chain's CDR3 is CASTKDRTGNTIYF. CDR3 bases: TGTGCCAGCACTAAAGACAGGACTGGAAACACCATATATTTT.

The genes are TRBV12-3 or TRBV12-4 and TRBJ2-2; the match to TRBD1 covers 7 bases. The CDR3 is 15 amino acids. J was trimmed by 5 bases and V by 6 bases; bases with no gene match: 9. CDR3 DNA: TGTGCCAGCAGCCACAGGGGAGTTCGTACCGGGGAGCTGTTTTTT. Amino acids: CASSHRGVRTGELFF.

V and J are TRBV27 and TRBJ2-1; 7 bases align to TRBD2. V trimming: 8 bases; J trimming: 7 bases; junction bases outside the gene matches: 8. This CDR3 region has 13 residues. Germline V gene lookup returns CDR1 MNHEY and CDR2 SMNVEV (reference sequence). CDR3: CASVAGDGNEQFF. The CDR3 coding sequence is TGTGCCAGCGTGGCGGGAGATGGTAATGAGCAGTTCTTC.

The sample holds a few counts of this clone. The V and J genes are TRBV20-1 and TRBJ2-1; a weak D match, TRBD1 (6 bases). V was clipped by 2 bases and J by 10 bases, with 12 bases between them. CDR1 DFQATT and CDR2 SNEGSKA come from the germline V gene (reference sequence). CDR3 size: 12 residues. The CDR3 protein is CSARPGDREQFF. CDR3 sequence (DNA): TGCAGTGCTAGACCAGGGGATAGGGAGCAGTTCTTC.

This clone was seen many times. The chain carries TRBV10-2 and TRBJ1-1, with D possibly being TRBD1 (5 bases). Germline CDR1 is WSHSY and CDR2 is SAAADI. Trimming removed 7 bases from V and 1 base from J, with 10 bases in between. The CDR3 consists of 13 residues. CDR3 nucleotide sequence: TGCGCCAGCACAGCAACAGGGAACACTGAAGCTTTCTTT. Amino acid sequence: CASTATGNTEAFF.

By share of the sample, this clone is medium-sized. V usage is TRBV19 and J usage is TRBJ2-3; D gene ambiguous. Looked up from germline, CDR1 is LNHDA and CDR2 is SQIVND (reference sequence). The CDR3 loop spans 15 amino acids. V lost 3 bases and J 1 base, leaving 11 bases between the germline ends. The CDR3 region is CASSIQSYRTDTQYF. The CDR3 nucleotides are TGTGCCAGTAGTATTCAAAGTTACCGCACAGATACGCAGTATTTT.